This T cell receptor beta chain was captured by sequencing in a study of blood T cell repertoires in COVID-19. Repertoires were generated with immunoSEQ multiplex PCR, while TCRdb's copy carries only in-frame clones and drops some. The sample comprises 200,000 or so clones, roughly 88% of which are singletons, and 18% rests with the top ten. Germline assignment: CDR1 LGHDT and CDR2 YNNKEL (reference sequence). Trimming cost V 3 bases and J 4 bases, with 16 bases left between them. The CDR3 is 16 residues long. The sample taken for sequencing was peripheral blood. The chain has TRBV3-1 (or the pseudogene TRBV3-2) and TRBJ1-3; TRBD1 is a possible D gene (6 bases). The origin of this receptor is a man aged 50-60 years with COVID-19, enrolled during active disease. In DNA, the CDR3 is TGTGCCAGCAGCCATACAGGGTGGGGTACCGGAAACACCATATATTTT. It is translated as CASSHTGWGTGNTIYF.